The 29 T cell receptor beta chains below all came from one sample that was sequenced in a study of blood T cell repertoires in COVID-19. Profiling relied on immunoSEQ multiplex PCR, and the TCRdb table lists in-frame clones only, not all of them. The data hold under 300,000 clones, with roughly 80% observed a single time. Sequencing used PBMCs or T cells enriched from blood (not recorded which). All receptors derive from a man aged 50-60 years who had recovered from COVID-19.

The CDR3 DNA sequence: TGTGCCAGTAGTCGTCCCGGGACAGACCATTTTAGCTCCTACAATGAGCAGTTCTTC. Translation: CASSRPGTDHFSSYNEQFF. V and J are TRBV19 and TRBJ2-1, with 7 bases identical to TRBD1. After removal of 5 bases from V and 0 bases from J, the junction contained 16 bases not matched to a gene. The CDR3 runs 19 residues. Germline V lookup: CDR1 LNHDA, CDR2 SQIVND (reference sequence).

The rearrangement uses TRBV14 and TRBJ2-7; TRBD2 matches at 7 bases. The J segment lost 0 bases and the V segment lost 0 bases, leaving 14 bases of the junction unmatched. CDR3 length: 19 amino acids. The V gene's germline CDR1 is SGHDN and CDR2 FVKESK. As DNA, the CDR3 is TGTGCCAGCAGCCAAGATAGGGGACCAGCGGGACTGAGCTCCTACGAGCAGTACTTC. It is translated as CASSQDRGPAGLSSYEQYF.

The chain carries TRBV5-1 and TRBJ1-2; possible D gene TRBD1, 6 bases. CDR3 length: 13 amino acids. Trimming left V 3 bases short and J 2 bases short, with 8 bases between. CDR1 and CDR2 from the germline V gene are SGHRS and YFSETQ. CDR3 sequence reads: CASSSQGNYGYTF. CDR3 nucleotide sequence: TGCGCCAGCAGCTCACAGGGAAACTATGGCTACACCTTC.

The chain uses TRBV4-1 and TRBJ1-4; 7 bases line up with TRBD1. The junction had 9 bases not matched to a gene; V was cut back by 4 bases and J by 13 bases. Germline CDR1 reads MGHRA; CDR2 reads YSYEKL. CDR3 length equals 13 residues. In DNA form, the CDR3 reads TGCGCCAGCAGCCTCGGACAGGAGGGCGGACTGTTTTTT. Its translation: CASSLGQEGGLFF.

This rearrangement joins TRBV18 to TRBJ1-4; no reliable D call. The germline gives CDR1 KGHSH, CDR2 LQKENI. The CDR3 length is 15 residues. V was pared by 3 bases and J by 8 bases, with 16 bases between. In nucleotides, the CDR3 is TGTGCCAGCTCACCTCAGAGGGTTCTCGGCGAAAAACTGTTTTTT. Translation gives CASSPQRVLGEKLFF.

This clone was observed a handful of times. The V and J genes are TRBV5-4 and TRBJ2-7; D perhaps matches TRBD2 (5 bases). Germline loops: CDR1 SGHNT, CDR2 YYREEE (reference sequence). This CDR3 comprises 14 residues. The germline V and J ends were trimmed by 4 bases and 5 bases, with 16 bases remaining between them. Here the CDR3 DNA reads TGTGCCAGCAGCCACGAGCGGCCCCGCGACGAGCAGTACTTC. Protein: CASSHERPRDEQYF.

This chain uses TRBV25-1 with TRBJ1-1; D gene ambiguous. Germline CDR1 is MGHDK and CDR2 is SYGVNS. The V end was cut by 6 bases, the J end by 1 base, with 12 bases between. This CDR3 is built from 14 residues. The CDR3, as DNA: TGTGCCAGCAGGGGTCTTGGAGGGAACACTGAAGCTTTCTTT. Its translation: CASRGLGGNTEAFF.

The chain recombines TRBV11-2 with TRBJ2-5; possibly TRBD2 for D (6 bases). Trimming stripped 0 bases from V and 4 bases from J, with 21 bases between. Per germline, CDR1 SGHAT and CDR2 FQNNGV. The CDR3 sequence is 18 residues long. The CDR3: CASSLEGLRLEKGETQYF. CDR3 DNA sequence: TGTGCCAGCAGCTTAGAAGGATTGAGACTAGAGAAAGGAGAGACCCAGTACTTC.

This chain connects TRBV5-1 to TRBJ1-1, with 9 bases fitting TRBD1. V lost 4 bases, J lost 6 bases, and 7 bases stayed unmatched. The V gene's germline CDR1 is SGHRS and CDR2 YFSETQ. The CDR3 runs to 14 residues. CDR3 loop: CASSEGQGSAEAFF. The DNA of the CDR3 is TGCGCCAGCAGCGAGGGACAGGGTTCGGCTGAAGCTTTCTTT. The full variable domain, in which reference TRBV5-1 and TRBJ1-1 provide the parts outside the CDR3, is KAGVTQTPRYLIKTRGQQVTLSCSPISGHRSVSWYQQTPGQGLQFLFEYFSETQRNKGNFPGRFSGRQFSNSRSEMNVSTLELGDSALYLCASSEGQGSAEAFFGQGTRLTVV.

The rearrangement links TRBV9 to TRBJ2-7, with D possibly TRBD2 on 6 matching bases. CDR1 is SGDLS and CDR2 is YYNGEE in the germline V gene. V lost 4 bases and J lost 1, with 12 bases in between. The CDR3 is 14 residues long. The CDR3 sequence: CASSRLVNSYEQYF. The CDR3 region has the DNA TGTGCCAGCAGCCGACTAGTAAATTCCTACGAGCAGTACTTC.

This sequence joins TRBV10-3 and TRBJ1-4; D unresolved. The CDR3 sequence is 17 residues long. V was cut by 0 bases and J by 2 bases, with 13 bases left in between. Germline CDR1 reads ENHRY; CDR2 reads SYGVKD. In nucleotides, the CDR3 is TGTGCCATCAGTGAGTCGTTGGGTTTGGGCACTAATGAAAAACTGTTTTTT. It is translated as CAISESLGLGTNEKLFF.

V usage is TRBV2 and J usage is TRBJ1-1; possibly TRBD1 for D (5 bases). Germline values: CDR1 SNHLY, CDR2 FYNNEI. V lost 10 bases, J lost 8 bases, and 14 bases lay in between. This CDR3 has 11 amino acids. CDR3 in amino acids: CAIGGPDEAFF. The CDR3 bases are TGTGCCATCGGGGGACCAGACGAAGCTTTCTTT. The full variable domain, rest sourced from reference TRBV2 and TRBJ1-1, is EPEVTQTPSHQVTQMGQEVILRCVPISNHLYFYWYRQILGQKVEFLVSFYNNEISEKSEIFDDQFSVERPDGSNFTLKIRSTKLEDSAMYFCAIGGPDEAFFGQGTRLTVV.

The chain is built from TRBV11-3 and TRBJ2-1, with D maybe TRBD1 (6 bases). This CDR3 has 13 residues. CDR1 and CDR2 (germline): SGHNT, YENEEA. Trimming removed 3 bases at V and 10 bases at J, with 13 bases between. The CDR3 DNA reads TGTGCCAGCAGCTTGGCACAGGGAAGGGAGCAGTTCTTC. It translates to CASSLAQGREQFF. Full variable domain (rest looked up from reference TRBV11-3 and TRBJ2-1): EAGVVQSPRYKIIEKKQPVAFWCNPISGHNTLYWYLQNLGQGPELLIRYENEEAVDDSQLPKDRFSAERLKGVDSTLKIQPAELGDSAVYLCASSLAQGREQFFGPGTRLTVL.

The chain links TRBV6-5 to TRBJ1-5; maybe TRBD1 (5 bases). Germline V gene data show CDR1 as MNHEY and CDR2 as SVGAGI. The CDR3 is 15 amino acids. V was trimmed by 6 bases and J by 3 bases, leaving 15 bases between them. The CDR3 sequence: CASRPRQSLNQPQHF. DNA of the CDR3: TGTGCCAGCAGACCCCGACAGTCCCTCAATCAGCCCCAGCATTTT.

V gene TRBV11-3 combines with J gene TRBJ2-7; TRBD2 agrees at 7 bases. Germline V gene lookup returns CDR1 SGHNT and CDR2 YENEEA. The CDR3 runs 13 residues. Trimming at V came to 4 bases and at J to 7 bases, leaving 7 bases not matched to a gene. In nucleotides, the CDR3 is TGTGCCAGCAGCTCCCGGGGGAGGGTTGAGCAGTACTTC. As protein: CASSSRGRVEQYF.

This clone was counted at least ten times. The CDR3 DNA reads TGCGCCAGCAGCCAAGAAGGGCAGGGGTTAGCACCCCTCCACTTT. Protein sequence: CASSQEGQGLAPLHF. The V call is TRBV4-1, the J call TRBJ1-6, with D possibly being TRBD1 (6 bases). Trimming removed 0 bases from V and 11 bases from J, with 14 bases in between. CDR1 MGHRA and CDR2 YSYEKL come from the germline V gene. The CDR3 is made up of 15 amino acids.

The genes are TRBV7-6 and TRBJ2-1, with TRBD1 matching 10 bases. CDR3 size: 16 residues. Germline trimming cut 3 bases from V and 1 base from J; bases unmatched to any gene: 3. CDR1 is SGHVS and CDR2 is FNYEAQ in the germline V gene. The CDR3 here is CASSLWGQGSYNEQFF. In nucleotides, the CDR3 is TGTGCCAGCAGCTTGTGGGGACAGGGGTCCTACAATGAGCAGTTCTTC.

The CDR3 loop reads CASSTGGASYNEQFF. The CDR3 nucleotides read TGTGCCAGCAGCACAGGGGGGGCCTCGTACAATGAGCAGTTCTTC. The J gene is TRBJ2-1, the V gene TRBV5-8; D is possibly TRBD1 (8 bases). CDR3 length: 15 amino acids. Germline lookup yields CDR1 SGHTS and CDR2 YDEGEE. V was pared by 4 bases and J by 4 bases, with 15 bases between.

J is TRBJ1-3 and V is TRBV11-3, with D perhaps matching TRBD1 (5 bases). From germline, CDR1 is SGHNT and CDR2 YENEEA. The CDR3 has 15 residues. The V and J ends lost 5 bases and 0 bases respectively, with 11 bases between them. This chain's CDR3 is CASSERQSSGNTIYF. The CDR3 bases are TGTGCCAGCAGCGAGCGACAGAGCTCTGGAAACACCATATATTTT.

This clone appeared a few times. The chain combines TRBV29-1 with TRBJ2-2, with 11 bases aligning to TRBD1. V lost 7 bases, J lost 6 bases, and 25 bases stayed unmatched. The CDR3 is 20 amino acids. Germline CDR1 SQVTM, CDR2 ANQGSEA. CDR3 DNA: TGCAGCGCAAAGGGTAGGACAGGGGGCTCTCAAGGAATCAAGGCCGGGGAGCTGTTTTTT. Translation: CSAKGRTGGSQGIKAGELFF.

This chain connects TRBV3-1 (or the pseudogene TRBV3-2) to TRBJ2-7, with 8 bases matching TRBD1. V was pared by 4 bases and J by 0 bases, with 8 bases of the junction left unmatched. CDR1 is LGHDT and CDR2 is YNNKEL in the germline V gene (reference sequence). The CDR3 extends over 16 amino acids. CDR3 in amino acids: CASSLAGTGHSYEQYF. CDR3 bases: TGTGCCAGCAGCCTGGCCGGGACAGGCCACTCCTACGAGCAGTACTTC.

The chain carries TRBV18 and TRBJ2-2, with D maybe TRBD2 (5 bases). The V end lost 1 base, the J end lost 9 bases, and 15 bases lay between the germline ends. The CDR3 contains 15 residues. Germline CDR1 KGHSH, CDR2 LQKENI. The CDR3 sequence: CASSPRSGSVRELFF. CDR3 bases: TGTGCCAGCTCACCACGATCGGGTAGCGTCCGGGAGCTGTTTTTT.

This clone occurred a few times. J is TRBJ1-2 and V is TRBV6-2 or TRBV6-3; 7 positions match TRBD1. Losses at the gene ends were 2 bases for V and 4 bases for J; bases not matched to a gene: 7. Looked up from germline, CDR1 is MNHEY and CDR2 is SVGEGT. This CDR3 region has 15 residues. CDR3 DNA sequence: TGTGCCAGCAGTTACGGAGGGGGCGCATTCTATGGCTACACCTTC. Its translation: CASSYGGGAFYGYTF.

The chain recombines TRBV4-1 with TRBJ2-7, with D maybe TRBD1 (5 bases). Trimming removed 1 base from V and 2 bases from J, with 9 bases in between. This CDR3 has 14 residues. The germline V gene has CDR1 MGHRA and CDR2 YSYEKL. The CDR3 DNA follows: TGCGCCAGCAGCCAAGTAGTACAGGCCTACGAGCAGTACTTC. Its protein product is CASSQVVQAYEQYF.

The genes are TRBV2 and TRBJ2-7; 7 bases line up with TRBD2. V shed 4 bases, J shed 5 bases, and the junction held 11 bases outside the gene matches. Germline loops: CDR1 SNHLY, CDR2 FYNNEI. The CDR3 covers 15 residues. CDR3 DNA: TGTGCCAGCAGTGGGGGGGACTATCGATACGACGAGCAGTACTTC. Its translation is CASSGGDYRYDEQYF.

The V call is TRBV5-1, the J call TRBJ2-7; TRBD1 matches 9 bases. This CDR3 spans 14 amino acids. J was trimmed by 2 bases and V by 4 bases; bases with no gene match: 4. CDR1 and CDR2 from the germline V gene are SGHRS and YFSETQ. CDR3 residues: CASSTGQGTYEQYF. In DNA form, the CDR3 reads TGCGCCAGCAGCACCGGACAGGGGACCTACGAGCAGTACTTC.

The rearrangement joins TRBV5-1 to TRBJ1-1, with TRBD1 matching 11 bases. Trimming removed 3 bases from V and 3 bases from J; junction bases left unmatched: 1. Germline V gives CDR1 SGHRS, CDR2 YFSETQ. This CDR3 region has 14 residues. CDR3 DNA: TGCGCCAGCAGCTGGGGACAGGGGGACACTGAAGCTTTCTTT. Translated, it gives CASSWGQGDTEAFF.

This clone was found once. The genes are TRBV12-5 and TRBJ1-6; D unclear. Germline V gives CDR1 LGHNT, CDR2 FRNRAP. The V end lost 1 base, the J end lost 10 bases, and 11 bases lay between the germline ends. This CDR3 contains 14 residues. CDR3 nucleotide sequence: TGTGCTAGTGGTTTGGCCCGTTCTGGCTCACCCCTCCACTTT. It codes for CASGLARSGSPLHF.

The genes are TRBV10-3 and TRBJ1-4; 9 bases line up with TRBD1. CDR1 is ENHRY and CDR2 is SYGVKD in the germline V gene. This CDR3 contains 13 residues. After removal of 10 bases from V and 6 bases from J, the junction contained 6 bases not matched to a gene. The CDR3 bases are TGTGCCACTGGGGACAGGGACGATGAAAAACTGTTTTTT. It specifies CATGDRDDEKLFF.